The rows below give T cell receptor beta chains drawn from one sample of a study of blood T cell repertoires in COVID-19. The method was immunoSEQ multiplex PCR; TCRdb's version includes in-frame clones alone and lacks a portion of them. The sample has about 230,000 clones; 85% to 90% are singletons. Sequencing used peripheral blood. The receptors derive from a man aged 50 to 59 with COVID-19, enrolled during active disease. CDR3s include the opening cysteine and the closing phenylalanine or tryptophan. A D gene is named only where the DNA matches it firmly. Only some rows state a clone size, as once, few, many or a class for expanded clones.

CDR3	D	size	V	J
CASSERGDHSPLHF	NA	NA	TRBV9	TRBJ1-6
CASSLVQGLGTDTQYF	NA	NA	TRBV5-6	TRBJ2-3
CASSSGTGGYEQYF	TRBD1	NA	TRBV5-1	TRBJ2-7
CASSEWGSQETQYF	NA	NA	TRBV25-1	TRBJ2-5
CASSKRTGAYGYTF	TRBD1	NA	TRBV3-1/TRBV3-2	TRBJ1-2
CASSPLDSGNSYEQYF	TRBD2	NA	TRBV7-8	TRBJ2-7
CASSDRGNTEAFF	NA	NA	TRBV6-1	TRBJ1-1
CARGAFQRVETQYF	NA	NA	TRBV5-1	TRBJ2-5
CASSQGLVQFF	NA	NA	TRBV14	TRBJ2-1
CATGQSSYEQYF	NA	NA	TRBV10-2	TRBJ2-7
CATLHRGLTDTQYF	TRBD1	NA	TRBV19	TRBJ2-3
CASSWRIGGANEQYF	NA	NA	TRBV6-2/TRBV6-3	TRBJ2-7
CASSSTGAIYEQYF	TRBD1	NA	TRBV19	TRBJ2-7
CASSQGQGSFNTEAFF	NA	NA	TRBV4-1	TRBJ1-1
CASSLSGTGVETQYF	TRBD1	NA	TRBV7-2	TRBJ2-5
CASSFGGGLSGYTF	NA	few	TRBV28	TRBJ1-2
CASRLPGQGPTDTQYF	TRBD1	NA	TRBV4-2	TRBJ2-3
CASSKYRRLGLAASYEQYF	TRBD2	NA	TRBV27	TRBJ2-7
CAAGESGTRGKPYEQYF	TRBD2	NA	TRBV10-3	TRBJ2-7
CASSDQGKTYEQYF	NA	NA	TRBV10-2	TRBJ2-7
CASSEVGGYNEQFF	NA	NA	TRBV2	TRBJ2-1
CASSLGFRTPGGVETQYF	NA	many	TRBV7-2	TRBJ2-5
CAISEQGNIQYF	TRBD1	few	TRBV10-3	TRBJ2-4
CASSEVRGQPQHF	NA	once	TRBV6-1	TRBJ1-5
CASSPGTGLNF	TRBD1	NA	TRBV6-2/TRBV6-3	TRBJ2-7
CASSIEDRNIYEQYF	TRBD1	NA	TRBV19	TRBJ2-7
CASSRGGPNTEAFF	NA	NA	TRBV7-3	TRBJ1-1
CASSRDTEETQYF	NA	NA	TRBV12-3/TRBV12-4	TRBJ2-5
CASSSEAGVHTGELFF	NA	NA	TRBV28	TRBJ2-2
CASSPIGWGERETQYF	NA	NA	TRBV27	TRBJ2-5
CASSESGPGYTEAFF	NA	NA	TRBV2	TRBJ1-1
CASSINRRDTQYF	NA	once	TRBV10-1	TRBJ2-3
CASSLVTENGYTF	NA	NA	TRBV5-1	TRBJ1-2
CASTSGGADYGYTF	NA	few	TRBV19	TRBJ1-2
CASSQDPAGTGNTDTQYF	TRBD1	NA	TRBV4-3	TRBJ2-3
CASTAMNTEAFF	NA	once	TRBV30	TRBJ1-1
CASSLEVHRAREKLFF	NA	NA	TRBV7-2	TRBJ1-4
CASSTSGSEQFF	NA	NA	TRBV28	TRBJ2-1
CASSMKPTLSPYEQYF	NA	NA	TRBV7-3	TRBJ2-7
CASSRGTGAQWGQPQHF	TRBD1	NA	TRBV3-1/TRBV3-2	TRBJ1-5
CASGPPGQGPYEQYF	TRBD1	NA	TRBV12-5	TRBJ2-7
CASSPPGVGNTEAFF	NA	NA	TRBV6-6	TRBJ1-1
CASSQGSQPQHF	NA	NA	TRBV14	TRBJ1-5
CASSSTDRGDQPQHF	TRBD1	NA	TRBV7-9	TRBJ1-5